This T cell receptor (beta chain) was sequenced in a study of OX40 agonist ivuxolimab in advanced cancers. Clones were sequenced by immunoSEQ multiplex PCR, and TCRdb holds only the in-frame ones, with some missing. The sample records 55,000 to 80,000 clones, 81% being singletons. The V gene's germline CDR1 is LNHNV and CDR2 YYDKDF (reference sequence). The CDR3 totals 14 residues. V was pared by 0 bases and J by 4 bases, with 9 bases between. Sequenced here: CD4+ or CD8+ T cells sorted from blood, sampled in a trial of the OX40 agonist ivuxolimab. This chain joins TRBV15 and TRBJ1-1; no reliable D call. This TCR was recovered from an adult with an advanced solid tumor such as melanoma, head and neck, liver or kidney cancer. The CDR3 DNA is TGTGCCACCAGCAGAGATTGGGCTAGCACTGAAGCTTTCTTT. Its protein is CATSRDWASTEAFF. The full variable domain, completed using reference TRBV15 and TRBJ1-1, is DAMVIQNPRYQVTQFGKPVTLSCSQTLNHNVMYWYQQKSSQAPKLLFHYYDKDFNNEADTPDNFQSRRPNTSFCFLDIRSPGLGDTAMYLCATSRDWASTEAFFGQGTRLTVV.